The 10 T cell receptor beta chains below come from one sample, sequenced in a study of blood T cell repertoires in COVID-19. Here immunoSEQ multiplex PCR was the method, and the copy in TCRdb shows in-frame clones only, minus some. The data hold 200,000 to 300,000 clones, with more than 75% observed a single time. Sequencing was performed on PBMCs or T cells enriched from blood (not recorded which). The receptors here all came from a woman aged 40 to 50 with acute COVID-19.

V usage is TRBV7-6 and J usage is TRBJ2-1, with 12 bases lining up with TRBD2. CDR3 length: 16 amino acids. From germline, CDR1 is SGHVS and CDR2 FNYEAQ. Losses at the gene ends were 6 bases for V and 4 bases for J; bases not matched to a gene: 7. The CDR3 bases are TGTGCCAGCAGTTTTACTAGCGGGAGGCTTTACAATGAGCAGTTCTTC. Translated, it gives CASSFTSGRLYNEQFF. The whole variable domain, remainder taken from reference TRBV7-6 and TRBJ2-1, is GAGVSQSPRYKVTKRGQDVALRCDPISGHVSLYWYRQALGQGPEFLTYFNYEAQQDKSGLPNDRFSAERPEGSISTLTIQRTEQRDSAMYRCASSFTSGRLYNEQFFGPGTRLTVL.

The V and J genes are TRBV29-1 and TRBJ2-7; 9 bases match TRBD1. V shed 4 bases, J shed 0 bases, and the junction held 4 bases outside the gene matches. Germline V gives CDR1 SQVTM, CDR2 ANQGSEA. The CDR3 length is 14 residues. The CDR3 sequence: CSVVLDRGSYEQYF. CDR3 nucleotides: TGCAGCGTTGTTCTGGACAGGGGCTCCTACGAGCAGTACTTC.

This rearrangement joins TRBV18 to TRBJ2-2, with a possible D match to TRBD1 (7 bases). The CDR3 sequence is 15 residues long. The V gene lost 3 bases and the J gene lost 4 bases, with 12 bases spanning the gap. Germline lookup yields CDR1 KGHSH and CDR2 LQKENI. The CDR3: CASSPNRGGTGELFF. CDR3 bases: TGTGCCAGCTCACCGAACAGGGGAGGCACCGGGGAGCTGTTTTTT.

V is TRBV3-1 (or the pseudogene TRBV3-2) and J is TRBJ1-2, with TRBD1 as a possible D gene (6 bases). Germline V gives CDR1 LGHDT, CDR2 YNNKEL (reference sequence). CDR3 length: 14 residues. Trimming removed 5 bases at V and 3 bases at J, with 13 bases between. The DNA for the CDR3 is TGTGCCAGCAGCAATAGGGGGGGTGACTATGGCTACACCTTC. Protein product: CASSNRGGDYGYTF.

This sequence joins TRBV7-2 and TRBJ2-3; no reliable D call. The ends were cut back, 5 bases at V and 3 bases at J, with 15 bases in the middle. Germline CDR1 reads SGHTA; CDR2 reads FQGNSA. CDR3 size: 15 residues. The CDR3 here is CASSRPRLETDTQYF. The CDR3 DNA reads as TGTGCCAGCAGCCGCCCGCGACTGGAGACAGATACGCAGTATTTT.

The V call is TRBV9, the J call TRBJ2-2, with 7 bases aligning to TRBD2. The CDR3 spans 17 residues. Per germline, CDR1 SGDLS and CDR2 YYNGEE. V gave up 0 bases and J gave up 1 base; unmatched junction bases: 6. The CDR3 loop is CASSVGGRVGNTGELFF. The CDR3 region has the DNA TGTGCCAGCAGCGTAGGGGGGAGGGTAGGGAACACCGGGGAGCTGTTTTTT.

The chain employs TRBV10-2 and TRBJ2-7, with D possibly matching TRBD2 (6 bases). There are 12 residues in the CDR3. CDR1 is WSHSY and CDR2 is SAAADI in the germline V gene. The V gene lost 5 bases and the J gene lost 7 bases, with 12 bases spanning the gap. CDR3 protein: CASSLAAGEQYF. The DNA for the CDR3 is TGCGCCAGCAGTTTAGCGGCAGGGGAGCAGTACTTC.

V gene TRBV5-6 combines with J gene TRBJ2-4; 14 nucleotides match TRBD2. Germline V gene data show CDR1 as SGHDT and CDR2 as YYEEEE. The CDR3 extends over 19 amino acids. V lost 4 bases and J lost 3; bases outside the gene matches: 12. As DNA, the CDR3 is TGTGCCAGCAGCGGCCCGACTAGCGGGAGGGCCGGAGTCAAAAACATTCAGTACTTC. It encodes CASSGPTSGRAGVKNIQYF. Full variable domain (remainder filled in from reference TRBV5-6 and TRBJ2-4): DAGVTQSPTHLIKTRGQQVTLRCSPKSGHDTVSWYQQALGQGPQFIFQYYEEEERQRGNFPDRFSGHQFPNYSSELNVNALLLGDSALYLCASSGPTSGRAGVKNIQYFGAGTRLSVL.

Details on this clone: Other DNA variants within this sample encode the same CDR3. V gene TRBV3-1 (or the pseudogene TRBV3-2) combines with J gene TRBJ2-2; D may be TRBD2 (6 bases). V lost 2 bases and J lost 8, with 15 bases in between. This CDR3 contains 15 residues. In germline, CDR1 is LGHDT, CDR2 YNNKEL (reference sequence). CDR3 sequence: CASSQRAGAGGELFF. The DNA of the CDR3 is TGTGCCAGCAGCCAACGGGCTGGGGCGGGGGGGGAGCTGTTTTTT.

The genes are TRBV29-1 and TRBJ2-4; 11 nucleotides line up with TRBD1. The CDR3 is made up of 15 amino acids. Trimming removed 6 bases from V and 4 bases from J; junction bases left unmatched: 8. Germline values: CDR1 SQVTM, CDR2 ANQGSEA. Written as DNA, the CDR3 is TGCAGCGTAGAGGGTTGGGACAGGGGGAAAAACATTCAGTACTTC. This codes for CSVEGWDRGKNIQYF.